One and the same sample provided the 5 T cell receptor beta chains below, sequenced in a study of chemoradiotherapy in HPV16-positive cancers. The table came from immunoSEQ multiplex PCR; TCRdb's copy has only in-frame clones and leaves some out. The repertoire consists of about 14,000 clones, with 65% to 80% occurring once and the leading ten covering 8.5% to 10%. Sample acquisition took place from a patient who underwent chemoradiotherapy. The receptors come from a human donor with HPV-associated anogenital cancer.

In its sample, this clone was seen a few times. The chain couples TRBV5-1 to TRBJ1-2, with TRBD1 as a possible D gene (6 bases). The V end was cut by 3 bases, the J end by 6 bases, with 12 bases between. This CDR3 is 13 amino acids long. Germline values: CDR1 SGHRS, CDR2 YFSETQ. Here the CDR3 reads CASSSAGDHGYTF. The CDR3, as DNA: TGCGCCAGCAGCTCAGCAGGGGATCATGGCTACACCTTC.

The V call is TRBV19, the J call TRBJ2-7, with 7 bases fitting TRBD1. J lost 2 bases, V lost 2 bases, and 3 bases had no gene match. The germline V gene has CDR1 LNHDA and CDR2 SQIVND (reference sequence). This CDR3 is 14 amino acids long. The CDR3 here is CASSITGAPYEQYF. CDR3 bases: TGTGCCAGTAGTATAACAGGGGCCCCCTACGAGCAGTACTTC.

The count of this clone is one. J is TRBJ2-4 and V is TRBV7-9, with 7 bases identical to TRBD2. Germline V gene data show CDR1 as SEHNR and CDR2 as FQNEAQ (reference sequence). The trim removed 1 base at V and 0 bases at J, leaving 3 bases unmatched. The CDR3 has 16 amino acids. CDR3 sequence reads: CASSLGAGVAKNIQYF. The CDR3 nucleotides are TGTGCCAGCAGCTTAGGGGCGGGGGTAGCCAAAAACATTCAGTACTTC.

V usage is TRBV7-2 and J usage is TRBJ1-2, with a tentative D call TRBD1 (5 bases). The germline V gene encodes CDR1 SGHTA and CDR2 FQGNSA. The CDR3 has 14 residues. Trimming left V 5 bases short and J 3 bases short, with 13 bases between. The CDR3 is CASSPVGRDYGYTF. Here the CDR3 DNA reads TGTGCCAGCAGCCCCGTGGGGCGCGACTATGGCTACACCTTC.

V and J are TRBV7-6 and TRBJ1-6, with 9 bases fitting TRBD1. This CDR3 is built from 15 residues. The V segment lost 5 bases and the J segment 10 bases; nucleotides outside the gene matches: 9. CDR1 is SGHVS, CDR2 FNYEAQ, per germline. In DNA, the CDR3 is TGTGCCAGCAGCCGACGGACAGGGGAGGGATCACCCCTCCACTTT. As protein: CASSRRTGEGSPLHF.